The T cell receptor (beta chain) under discussion was sequenced for a study of graft-versus-host responses after intestinal transplantation. Here immunoSEQ multiplex PCR was the method, and the copy in TCRdb shows in-frame clones only, minus some. This table has some 13,000 clones, roughly 86% appearing once. The ends were cut back, 9 bases at V and 2 bases at J, with 17 bases in the middle. Germline V gene lookup returns CDR1 PRHDT and CDR2 FYEKMQ (reference sequence). The length of the CDR3 is 14 residues. The rearrangement joins TRBV13 to TRBJ2-7; maybe TRBD1 (6 bases). This clonotype originated in a human patient who received an intestinal transplant, so some T cells may come from the graft donor. This specimen consisted of PBMCs, obtained after intestinal transplantation. DNA of the CDR3: TGTGCCAGTTGGATTCAGGGGCTTCCCTACGAGCAGTACTTC. This sequence encodes CASWIQGLPYEQYF.